This is a list of T cell receptor beta chains from one sample in a study of OX40 agonist ivuxolimab in advanced cancers. Produced via immunoSEQ multiplex PCR; TCRdb's table is partial and in-frame only. The sample consists of around 69,000 clones, 89% of them appearing once. Material: CD4+ or CD8+ T cells sorted from blood, obtained in a trial of the OX40 agonist ivuxolimab. The receptor set was obtained from an adult with an advanced solid tumor such as melanoma, head and neck, liver or kidney cancer. Each CDR3 is given with its conserved first and last residue. Fields, in order: V gene, CDR3 length, J gene, clone size, CDR3 protein. Not every row has a clone size; where given, it reads once, few, many or a size class.

V: TRBV2
length: 14
J: TRBJ2-2
size: -
CDR3: CASNWDSNAGELFF

V: TRBV5-1
length: 16
J: TRBJ1-4
size: -
CDR3: CASSLSKGTGEEKLFF

V: TRBV6-5
length: 15
J: TRBJ1-1
size: -
CDR3: CASSLSSQGKTEAFF

V: TRBV5-1
length: 14
J: TRBJ2-3
size: -
CDR3: CASSPGTSGGTQYF

V: TRBV11-1
length: 13
J: TRBJ1-2
size: -
CDR3: CASRPGLNYGYTF

V: TRBV6-1
length: 13
J: TRBJ1-2
size: -
CDR3: CASSENEGNGYTF

V: TRBV5-1
length: 14
J: TRBJ2-7
size: -
CDR3: CASTLTTGGYEQYF

V: TRBV30
length: 16
J: TRBJ1-5
size: few
CDR3: CAWSVQGYGANQPQHF

V: TRBV7-6
length: 14
J: TRBJ2-3
size: -
CDR3: CASSLGLASDTQYF

V: TRBV30
length: 13
J: TRBJ2-3
size: -
CDR3: CAWKGQGTDTQYF

V: TRBV19
length: 15
J: TRBJ1-1
size: -
CDR3: CASISGVKGETEAFF

V: TRBV7-2
length: 17
J: TRBJ2-4
size: -
CDR3: CASSLGLRRIAKNIQYF

V: TRBV15
length: 14
J: TRBJ2-3
size: -
CDR3: CATSRDLGADTQYF

V: TRBV10-1
length: 13
J: TRBJ2-1
size: -
CDR3: CASSEGNYNEQFF

V: TRBV27
length: 13
J: TRBJ2-7
size: few
CDR3: CASSSWRSYEQYF

V: TRBV10-3
length: 15
J: TRBJ2-7
size: -
CDR3: CAISETPGSSYEQYF

V: TRBV6-6
length: 16
J: TRBJ2-3
size: -
CDR3: CASSSPAGVDTDTQYF

V: TRBV30
length: 12
J: TRBJ1-1
size: -
CDR3: CACKRGNTEAFF

V: TRBV5-1
length: 17
J: TRBJ1-1
size: few
CDR3: CASSLALGQGFSTEAFF

V: TRBV7-2
length: 13
J: TRBJ2-5
size: -
CDR3: CASSLQAPATQYF

V: TRBV2
length: 14
J: TRBJ1-1
size: once
CDR3: CAIPRDSRNTEAFF

V: TRBV6-6
length: 13
J: TRBJ2-3
size: -
CDR3: CASRSSYTDTQYF

V: TRBV5-1
length: 15
J: TRBJ2-5
size: -
CDR3: CASSLASGNQETQYF

V: TRBV6-1
length: 15
J: TRBJ2-5
size: once
CDR3: CASSGGLAGEETQYF

V: TRBV6-5
length: 11
J: TRBJ2-7
size: -
CDR3: CASSSTTAQYF

V: TRBV10-3
length: 15
J: TRBJ2-2
size: once
CDR3: CAISESVRGAGELFF

V: TRBV15
length: 17
J: TRBJ1-5
size: -
CDR3: CATSRDMLTGRNQPQHF

V: TRBV11-3
length: 13
J: TRBJ2-2
size: -
CDR3: CASSSQEAGELFF